This TCR beta chain was sequenced for a study of T cell responses to AZD1222 COVID-19 vaccine. The CDR3 contains 20 residues. Unmatched junction bases numbered 12, after V lost 0 bases and J lost 2 bases. The germline V gene encodes CDR1 WNHNN and CDR2 SYGVQD (reference sequence). Sequenced by immunoSEQ multiplex PCR; TCRdb stores in-frame clones only, minus some. The sample has 150,000 or so clones; about 92% are singletons. The sequenced sample was peripheral blood, obtained on day 0 of AZD1222 vaccination. This receptor was identified in an adult in good health. The chain links TRBV10-1 to TRBJ1-4, with TRBD1 matching 10 bases. CDR3 loop: CASSESGGQGIGQTNEKLFF. The DNA for the CDR3 is TGCGCCAGCAGTGAGTCGGGGGGACAGGGGATAGGGCAGACTAATGAAAAACTGTTTTTT.